Below are 2 T cell receptor beta chains sequenced from a single sample in a study of cytomegalovirus exposure and HLA in healthy donors (dated by TCRdb to 2016 to 2017). The library was prepared using the immunoSEQ multiplex PCR assay. The multiplex PCR relied on a mix of 60 forward primers for TCR Vbeta segments and 13 reverse primers for TCR Jbeta segments. Here the immuneACCESS table is served through TCRdb, limited to in-frame sequences with V and J called. Missing clones are a known gap in these copies; in checked studies unresolved V genes cover under half, and the rest lacks a known reason. The sample yields 180,000 or so clones; roughly 80% were counted once. The ten largest clones capture over 0.65% of the sample. What was sequenced was PBMCs. Receptors originate from a woman younger than 30 in good health and CMV-seronegative.

The chain recombines TRBV6-1 with TRBJ1-1; D gene unclear. The V gene lost 1 base and the J gene lost 1 base, with 4 bases spanning the gap. This CDR3 comprises 13 residues. Germline CDR1 and CDR2: MNHNS and SASEGT. The DNA for the CDR3 is TGTGCCAGCAGTGAAGTTAAGAACACTGAAGCTTTCTTT. The encoded protein is CASSEVKNTEAFF.

The chain uses TRBV6-1 and TRBJ2-7, with D possibly matching TRBD2 (6 bases). V was cut by 4 bases and J by 7 bases, with 11 bases left in between. CDR3 length: 12 amino acids. Germline V gene data show CDR1 as MNHNS and CDR2 as SASEGT. In nucleotides, the CDR3 is TGTGCCAGCAGTGTCGGGGGTGGGGAGCAGTACTTC. It yields the protein CASSVGGGEQYF.